A selection of T cell receptor beta chains follows, all from one sample in a study of T cell changes during pregnancy in multiple sclerosis. TCRdb keeps only in-frame clones here, not all; method: immunoSEQ multiplex PCR. Among some 31,000 clones listed, roughly 90% were seen once. This specimen consisted of CD8+ T cells from peripheral blood mononuclear cells, obtained in the second trimester of pregnancy. These TCRs come from a female donor with multiple sclerosis, enrolled in a pregnancy study. Each CDR3 is given with its conserved first and last residue. The order of the fields is clone size, V gene, D gene, J gene, CDR3 DNA, CDR3 protein. D genes are given only for firm matches. Only some rows state a clone size, as once, few, many or a class for expanded clones.

clone_size: -; v_call: TRBV6-4; d_call: TRBD2; j_call: TRBJ2-3; cdr3_nt: TGTGCCAGCAGTGAGACTAGCGGTAATACAGATACGCAGTATTTT; cdr3_aa: CASSETSGNTDTQYF
clone_size: -; v_call: TRBV4-3; d_call: TRBD2; j_call: TRBJ2-7; cdr3_nt: TGCGCCAGCAGCAAAGGACTAGCGCCAACCTACGAGCAGTACTTC; cdr3_aa: CASSKGLAPTYEQYF
clone_size: -; v_call: TRBV5-6; d_call: -; j_call: TRBJ2-7; cdr3_nt: TGTGCCAGCAGCTTTGGGGACTTTTCCTACGAGCAGTACTTC; cdr3_aa: CASSFGDFSYEQYF
clone_size: -; v_call: TRBV27; d_call: TRBD2; j_call: TRBJ2-7; cdr3_nt: TGTGCCAGCAGTGGACTAGCGGGTTTCTACGAGCAGTACTTC; cdr3_aa: CASSGLAGFYEQYF
clone_size: once; v_call: TRBV5-4; d_call: TRBD2; j_call: TRBJ2-1; cdr3_nt: TGTGCCAGTGAACCGGGACTAAGCTCCTACAATGAGCAGTTCTTC; cdr3_aa: CASEPGLSSYNEQFF
clone_size: -; v_call: TRBV29-1; d_call: -; j_call: TRBJ1-2; cdr3_nt: TGCAGCGTTGAAGAACTGCTTGGCTACACCTTC; cdr3_aa: CSVEELLGYTF
clone_size: -; v_call: TRBV4-3; d_call: TRBD1; j_call: TRBJ2-6; cdr3_nt: TGCGCCAGCAGCCAACGACAGGGGTCCGGGGCCAACGTCCTGACTTTC; cdr3_aa: CASSQRQGSGANVLTF
clone_size: -; v_call: TRBV5-6; d_call: -; j_call: TRBJ2-7; cdr3_nt: TGTGCCAGCAGCTTGTTAGCAGGGGTCCACGAGCAGTACTTC; cdr3_aa: CASSLLAGVHEQYF
clone_size: -; v_call: TRBV7-2; d_call: TRBD1; j_call: TRBJ2-7; cdr3_nt: TGTGCCAGCAACACCGGGACAGGGCTGGATGAGCAGTACTTC; cdr3_aa: CASNTGTGLDEQYF
clone_size: -; v_call: TRBV7-9; d_call: -; j_call: TRBJ2-1; cdr3_nt: TGTGCCAGCAGCTTAGCGCTATTCTCGCCAATCTCCTACAATGAGCAGTTCTTC; cdr3_aa: CASSLALFSPISYNEQFF
clone_size: -; v_call: TRBV7-9; d_call: -; j_call: TRBJ2-7; cdr3_nt: TGTGCCAGCAGCTTTTCGCACAGGGACTACGAGCAGTACTTC; cdr3_aa: CASSFSHRDYEQYF
clone_size: -; v_call: TRBV6-1; d_call: TRBD2; j_call: TRBJ2-5; cdr3_nt: TGTGCCAGCAGTGAAGTCGATAGCGGGAGCGAGACCCAGTACTTC; cdr3_aa: CASSEVDSGSETQYF
clone_size: many; v_call: TRBV14; d_call: -; j_call: TRBJ2-7; cdr3_nt: TGTGCCAGCAGCCTGTCTCCAGGTCGGGGATACGAGCAGTACTTC; cdr3_aa: CASSLSPGRGYEQYF
clone_size: -; v_call: TRBV4-3; d_call: TRBD1; j_call: TRBJ2-7; cdr3_nt: TGCGCCAGCAGCCAAGAATCGGCGGACAGGGCCTACGAGCAGTACTTC; cdr3_aa: CASSQESADRAYEQYF
clone_size: -; v_call: TRBV4-3; d_call: TRBD2; j_call: TRBJ2-7; cdr3_nt: TGCGCCAGCAGCCAAGATTTCCCTAGCGGGAGCTACGAGCAGTACTTC; cdr3_aa: CASSQDFPSGSYEQYF
clone_size: -; v_call: TRBV14; d_call: TRBD1; j_call: TRBJ1-1; cdr3_nt: TGTGCCAGCAGCCAAGAATTTACCGGGACAGGGGAAGGAAGATGGACTGAAGCTTTCTTT; cdr3_aa: CASSQEFTGTGEGRWTEAFF
clone_size: -; v_call: TRBV4-1; d_call: TRBD2; j_call: TRBJ2-5; cdr3_nt: TGCGCCAGCAGCCAACTGGGACTAGCGGGAGATCCCCGGCTCCAAGAGACCCAGTACTTC; cdr3_aa: CASSQLGLAGDPRLQETQYF
clone_size: -; v_call: TRBV29-1; d_call: TRBD1; j_call: TRBJ2-5; cdr3_nt: TGCAGCGCTTATATTCAGGGGGCCTGGGAGACCCAGTACTTC; cdr3_aa: CSAYIQGAWETQYF
clone_size: -; v_call: TRBV5-4; d_call: TRBD1; j_call: TRBJ2-3; cdr3_nt: TGTGCCAGCAGCCCTGGACAGGGGGCGGTAGATACGCAGTATTTT; cdr3_aa: CASSPGQGAVDTQYF
clone_size: -; v_call: TRBV27; d_call: -; j_call: TRBJ1-5; cdr3_nt: TGTGCCATCCCCTCGTACGGGTCCGGTCTTTTAAATCAGCCCCAGCATTTT; cdr3_aa: CAIPSYGSGLLNQPQHF
clone_size: -; v_call: TRBV4-3; d_call: TRBD2; j_call: TRBJ2-7; cdr3_nt: TGCGCCAGCAGCCAAGATCCGGCGGGAGGGCAAAACGAGCAGTACTTC; cdr3_aa: CASSQDPAGGQNEQYF
clone_size: -; v_call: TRBV28; d_call: TRBD1; j_call: TRBJ2-6; cdr3_nt: TGTGCCAGCAGTCCGGGACAGGTCTCTGGGGCCAACGTCCTGACTTTC; cdr3_aa: CASSPGQVSGANVLTF
clone_size: -; v_call: TRBV28; d_call: TRBD2; j_call: TRBJ2-7; cdr3_nt: TGTGCCAGCAGTTTACTAGCGGGGCAACCTAAGGAGCAGTACTTC; cdr3_aa: CASSLLAGQPKEQYF
clone_size: -; v_call: TRBV5-6; d_call: -; j_call: TRBJ1-1; cdr3_nt: TGTGCCAGCAGTTACATTTCCATGAACACTGAAGCTTTCTTT; cdr3_aa: CASSYISMNTEAFF
clone_size: -; v_call: TRBV27; d_call: -; j_call: TRBJ1-1; cdr3_nt: TGTGCCAGCAGTTTACAAGGGGTGAACACTGAAGCTTTCTTT; cdr3_aa: CASSLQGVNTEAFF
clone_size: -; v_call: TRBV19; d_call: -; j_call: TRBJ2-2; cdr3_nt: TGTGCCAGTAGTAAGACTGACACCGGGGAGCTGTTTTTT; cdr3_aa: CASSKTDTGELFF
clone_size: -; v_call: TRBV6-6; d_call: -; j_call: TRBJ2-1; cdr3_nt: TGTGCCAGCAAAGATCGCCGCGAGGGTTCTGGGGATGAGCAGTTCTTC; cdr3_aa: CASKDRREGSGDEQFF
clone_size: -; v_call: TRBV11-3; d_call: TRBD2; j_call: TRBJ2-1; cdr3_nt: TGTGCCAGCAGCTTAGATAGCGGGCTAGTTTCCTACAATGAGCAGTTCTTC; cdr3_aa: CASSLDSGLVSYNEQFF
clone_size: -; v_call: TRBV13; d_call: TRBD2; j_call: TRBJ2-1; cdr3_nt: TGTGCCAGCAGCTCAACTAGCGGGATAGTCAATGAGCAGTTCTTC; cdr3_aa: CASSSTSGIVNEQFF
clone_size: few; v_call: TRBV7-9; d_call: TRBD2; j_call: TRBJ2-7; cdr3_nt: TGTGCCAGCAGCCCCAGACTAGCGGACTCCTACGAGCAGTACTTC; cdr3_aa: CASSPRLADSYEQYF
clone_size: -; v_call: TRBV6-5; d_call: -; j_call: TRBJ2-7; cdr3_nt: TGTGCCAGCAGTTACTCTGGAGGGAGTCCCTACGAGCAGTACTTC; cdr3_aa: CASSYSGGSPYEQYF
clone_size: -; v_call: TRBV4-3; d_call: -; j_call: TRBJ2-3; cdr3_nt: TGCGCCAGCAGCCTAGGACAGACCTCCACAGATACGCAGTATTTT; cdr3_aa: CASSLGQTSTDTQYF
clone_size: -; v_call: TRBV11-2; d_call: TRBD2; j_call: TRBJ2-3; cdr3_nt: TGTGCCAGCAGCTTCCAAGTTAGCGGGAGGACTGGAGATACGCAGTATTTT; cdr3_aa: CASSFQVSGRTGDTQYF
clone_size: -; v_call: TRBV23-1; d_call: -; j_call: TRBJ2-7; cdr3_nt: TGCGCCAGCAAACCTTCGAGTCTGAAACCCTACGAGCAGTACTTC; cdr3_aa: CASKPSSLKPYEQYF
clone_size: -; v_call: TRBV2; d_call: TRBD2; j_call: TRBJ2-5; cdr3_nt: TGTGCCATAGCGACTAGCGGGCAAGAGACCCAGTACTTC; cdr3_aa: CAIATSGQETQYF
clone_size: -; v_call: TRBV6-5; d_call: TRBD1; j_call: TRBJ2-7; cdr3_nt: TGTGCCAGCAGAGGGACAGGGGACTCCTACGAGCAGTACTTC; cdr3_aa: CASRGTGDSYEQYF
clone_size: -; v_call: TRBV27; d_call: -; j_call: TRBJ2-1; cdr3_nt: TGTGCCAGCAGTTCCCCAACCTACAATGAGCAGTTCTTC; cdr3_aa: CASSSPTYNEQFF
clone_size: -; v_call: TRBV29-1; d_call: -; j_call: TRBJ2-6; cdr3_nt: TGCAGCGTGGGTCAGGACAGCGCTCCTGGGGCCAACGTCCTGACTTTC; cdr3_aa: CSVGQDSAPGANVLTF
clone_size: -; v_call: TRBV7-2; d_call: TRBD1; j_call: TRBJ2-7; cdr3_nt: TGTGCCAGCAGCTACGGGGACAGCAGGGACGAGCAGTACTTC; cdr3_aa: CASSYGDSRDEQYF
clone_size: -; v_call: TRBV27; d_call: TRBD1; j_call: TRBJ1-1; cdr3_nt: TGTGCCAGCAGGCGGACAGGAATGAACACTGAAGCTTTCTTT; cdr3_aa: CASRRTGMNTEAFF
clone_size: -; v_call: TRBV7-9; d_call: -; j_call: TRBJ2-7; cdr3_nt: TGTGCCAGCAGCCAAGGACTGGATTCCTACGAGCAGTACTTC; cdr3_aa: CASSQGLDSYEQYF
clone_size: once; v_call: TRBV27; d_call: TRBD1; j_call: TRBJ1-1; cdr3_nt: TGTGCCAGCAGTTTAACCCGGACAGGGACTGAAGCTTTCTTT; cdr3_aa: CASSLTRTGTEAFF
clone_size: once; v_call: TRBV10-3; d_call: TRBD2; j_call: TRBJ2-7; cdr3_nt: TGTGCCAGCAGTGAAGGTTGGGAACTAGCGGGAGTGTACGAGCAGTACTTC; cdr3_aa: CASSEGWELAGVYEQYF